Presented here are 25 T cell receptor beta chains from one specimen sequenced in a study of radiotherapy plus CTLA-4 blockade in lung cancer. Method: immunoSEQ multiplex PCR; TCRdb's copy keeps in-frame clones and lacks some. The sample includes around 71,000 clones, less than 85% of them seen just once. The sequencing used peripheral blood, collected from a patient treated with radiotherapy plus ipilimumab. The receptors come from a human donor with non-small cell lung cancer whose response to radiotherapy plus ipilimumab could not be evaluated. Some clones in this sample may be carry-over from other donors' samples.

A single count supports this clone. This chain uses TRBV7-6 with TRBJ2-5; 12 bases line up with TRBD1. Germline lookup yields CDR1 SGHVS and CDR2 FNYEAQ. V gave up 1 base and J gave up 3 bases; unmatched junction bases: 9. The CDR3 runs to 18 residues. As DNA, the CDR3 is TGTGCCAGCAGCTTAGGGGACGGGGGACAGGGGGCAGAAGAGACCCAGTACTTC. It specifies CASSLGDGGQGAEETQYF.

The chain has TRBV2 and TRBJ2-3; 8 bases line up with TRBD2. This CDR3 is built from 15 residues. With 3 bases clipped from V and 2 bases from J, the junction kept 4 bases outside the gene matches. CDR1 SNHLY and CDR2 FYNNEI come from the germline V gene. This CDR3 reads CASSELAGNTDTQYF. The CDR3 DNA sequence: TGTGCCAGCAGTGAGCTAGCGGGCAACACAGATACGCAGTATTTT.

The count of this clone is one. V and J are TRBV4-2 and TRBJ1-4; 9 nucleotides agree with TRBD1. This CDR3 region has 15 residues. The germline V gene has CDR1 LGHNA and CDR2 YNFKEQ. V gave up 4 bases and J gave up 7 bases; unmatched junction bases: 7. CDR3: CASSLGQGKGEKLFF. The CDR3 coding sequence is TGTGCCAGCAGCCTAGGACAGGGGAAAGGTGAAAAACTGTTTTTT.

This chain uses TRBV2 with TRBJ2-7; D is possibly TRBD1 (5 bases). This CDR3 contains 11 residues. CDR1 and CDR2 from the germline V gene are SNHLY and FYNNEI. V gave up 6 bases and J gave up 7 bases, with 10 bases separating them. CDR3 loop: CASSAWTEQYF. CDR3 DNA sequence: TGTGCCAGCAGCGCCTGGACAGAGCAGTACTTC. The full variable domain, with the rest looked up from reference TRBV2 and TRBJ2-7, is EPEVTQTPSHQVTQMGQEVILRCVPISNHLYFYWYRQILGQKVEFLVSFYNNEISEKSEIFDDQFSVERPDGSNFTLKIRSTKLEDSAMYFCASSAWTEQYFGPGTRLTVT.

The V call is TRBV20-1, the J call TRBJ2-1; no firm D call. There are 10 residues in the CDR3. From germline, CDR1 is DFQATT and CDR2 SNEGSKA (reference sequence). Trimming cost V 6 bases and J 6 bases, with 6 bases left between them. The CDR3, as DNA: TGCAGTGCCGTCCCCAATGAGCAGTTCTTC. It translates to CSAVPNEQFF.

The chain is built from TRBV29-1 and TRBJ2-7; D is ambiguous. The V gene lost 7 bases and the J gene lost 3 bases, with 10 bases spanning the gap. CDR1 and CDR2 from the germline V gene are SQVTM and ANQGSEA. The CDR3 sequence is 11 residues long. The CDR3 here is CSASTDYEQYF. The CDR3 DNA sequence: TGCAGCGCATCCACTGACTACGAGCAGTACTTC.

The chain employs TRBV27 and TRBJ1-6, with TRBD1 matching over 9 bases. CDR1 and CDR2 (germline): MNHEY, SMNVEV (reference sequence). V was clipped by 6 bases and J by 9 bases; unmatched bases: 6. The CDR3 sequence is 14 residues long. This CDR3 reads CASRLDRGVSPLHF. In DNA form, the CDR3 reads TGTGCCAGCAGGCTCGACAGGGGGGTTTCACCCCTCCACTTT.

The chain carries TRBV19 and TRBJ2-5, with unresolved D. CDR1 and CDR2 from the germline V gene are LNHDA and SQIVND (reference sequence). Deletions cut 3 bases from V and 2 bases from J, with 10 bases between. This CDR3 has 14 residues. CDR3 loop: CASSMSRYQETQYF. The CDR3 bases are TGTGCCAGTAGTATGAGCAGGTATCAAGAGACCCAGTACTTC.

The count of this clone is one. This chain uses TRBV2 with TRBJ2-5; 11 positions agree with TRBD2. Germline V gene sequence: CDR1 SNHLY, CDR2 FYNNEI. This CDR3 has 14 amino acids. V shed 3 bases, J shed 5 bases, and the junction held 2 bases outside the gene matches. Here the CDR3 reads CASSEGLAAETQYF. CDR3 bases: TGTGCCAGCAGTGAGGGACTAGCGGCGGAGACCCAGTACTTC.

The CDR3 here is CASSLASGIGASSIRKYF. Here the CDR3 DNA reads TGTGCCAGCAGCTTAGCTAGCGGAATTGGAGCGTCTTCTATACGCAAGTATTTT. J is TRBJ2-3 and V is TRBV7-2; tentatively, D is TRBD2 (6 bases). The CDR3 has 18 residues. V lost 0 bases to trimming and J lost 13 bases, with 29 bases between them. The germline CDR1 and CDR2 sequences are SGHTA and FQGNSA.

This chain joins TRBV28 and TRBJ2-1; 11 bases fit TRBD2. V dropped 6 bases and J dropped 4; count of bases not matched to a gene: 2. CDR1 MDHEN and CDR2 SYDVKM come from the germline V gene. This CDR3 has 14 residues. The CDR3 is CASRIAGGYNEQFF. CDR3 bases: TGTGCCAGCAGGATAGCGGGGGGGTACAATGAGCAGTTCTTC.

This chain uses TRBV6-8 with TRBJ1-2; 10 nucleotides agree with TRBD1. Germline CDR1 MNHGY, CDR2 SAAAGT. This CDR3 region has 14 residues. With V trimmed by 6 bases and J by 8 bases, 9 bases remained unmatched. The CDR3 DNA is TGTGCCAGCAGACCGGGACAGGGGTCGATAGGCTACACCTTC. It is translated as CASRPGQGSIGYTF.

The CDR3, as DNA: TGTGCCAGTAGTATGGTAGCGGGGCCTTATACGCAGTATTTT. It specifies CASSMVAGPYTQYF. This chain links TRBV19 with TRBJ2-3; 8 bases line up with TRBD2. The CDR3 spans 14 residues. Germline trimming cut 3 bases from V and 7 bases from J; bases unmatched to any gene: 6. Germline V CDR1 and CDR2: LNHDA, SQIVND (reference sequence).

This clone appeared a single time. This chain connects TRBV2 to TRBJ2-3; D not resolved. The CDR3 totals 12 residues. Germline CDR1 and CDR2: SNHLY and FYNNEI. The V end was cut by 6 bases, the J end by 6 bases, with 10 bases between. This chain's CDR3 is CASRPVGDTQYF. The CDR3 bases are TGTGCCAGCAGACCAGTCGGGGATACGCAGTATTTT.

V and J are TRBV2 and TRBJ1-4, with D unclear. Trimming shortened V by 11 bases and J by 3 bases, and 10 bases separated the two germline ends. The CDR3 is 12 residues long. Germline V lookup: CDR1 SNHLY, CDR2 FYNNEI. CDR3 region: CAGGIANEKLFF. The CDR3 DNA sequence: TGTGCCGGCGGTATAGCTAATGAAAAACTGTTTTTT. Complete variable domain (other parts from reference TRBV2 and TRBJ1-4): EPEVTQTPSHQVTQMGQEVILRCVPISNHLYFYWYRQILGQKVEFLVSFYNNEISEKSEIFDDQFSVERPDGSNFTLKIRSTKLEDSAMYFCAGGIANEKLFFGSGTQLSVL.

The chain is built from TRBV6-5 and TRBJ1-2, with 8 bases lining up with TRBD1. V lost 2 bases to trimming and J lost 10 bases; unmatched junction nucleotides: 6. The germline CDR1 and CDR2 sequences are MNHEY and SVGAGI. The CDR3 sequence is 13 residues long. CDR3 sequence: CASSYARQGFYTF. In DNA, the CDR3 is TGTGCCAGCAGTTACGCCCGACAGGGGTTCTACACCTTC.

This clone has more than one count but fewer than ten. CDR3 region: CASRTRGQGGKLFF. Written as DNA, the CDR3 is TGTGCCAGCAGAACTCGCGGACAGGGAGGAAAACTGTTTTTT. The rearrangement joins TRBV6-6 to TRBJ1-4; 8 bases align to TRBD1. V lost 6 bases to trimming and J lost 10 bases; unmatched junction nucleotides: 10. CDR3 length: 14 residues. Germline CDR1 MNHNY, CDR2 SVGAGI (reference sequence).

This chain uses TRBV5-1 with TRBJ1-2, with unresolved D. The CDR3 length is 14 residues. Deletions cut 0 bases from V and 1 base from J, with 7 bases between. In germline, CDR1 is SGHRS, CDR2 YFSETQ. The CDR3 loop reads CASSLARGNYGYTF. Here the CDR3 DNA reads TGCGCCAGCAGCTTGGCCCGGGGTAACTATGGCTACACCTTC.

V usage is TRBV29-1 and J usage is TRBJ2-1; 7 nucleotides line up with TRBD1. The germline CDR1 and CDR2 sequences are SQVTM and ANQGSEA. The CDR3 is made up of 14 amino acids. Losses at the gene ends were 0 bases for V and 9 bases for J; bases not matched to a gene: 8. CDR3 DNA: TGCAGCGTTGAAGAGGTCCAGGGGGTAGGTGAGCAGTTCTTC. This gives the protein CSVEEVQGVGEQFF.

The chain is built from TRBV6-1 and TRBJ2-1; the match to TRBD1 covers 9 bases. Germline CDR1 and CDR2: MNHNS and SASEGT. The CDR3 sequence is 14 residues long. The V segment lost 5 bases and the J segment 5 bases; nucleotides outside the gene matches: 4. DNA of the CDR3: TGTGCCAGCAGTCGGGACAGGGAACACAATGAGCAGTTCTTC. This sequence encodes CASSRDREHNEQFF.

This clone was counted a single time. The chain uses TRBV15 and TRBJ2-5; 11 nucleotides align to TRBD2. There are 18 residues in the CDR3. Germline V CDR1 and CDR2: LNHNV, YYDKDF (reference sequence). Trimming at V came to 4 bases and at J to 5 bases, leaving 15 bases not matched to a gene. The CDR3 DNA reads TGTGCCACCAGCACCCGAATACTAGCGGGGGCTGGGGGGGAGACCCAGTACTTC. Amino acid sequence: CATSTRILAGAGGETQYF.

The chain links TRBV5-6 to TRBJ1-3; D ambiguous. V dropped 1 base and J dropped 2 bases, with 13 bases sitting between them. Germline V CDR1 and CDR2: SGHDT, YYEEEE. This CDR3 has 16 amino acids. CDR3 residues: CASSLRYARAGNTIYF. In DNA, the CDR3 is TGTGCCAGCAGCTTGAGATATGCCCGGGCTGGAAACACCATATATTTT.

This rearrangement joins TRBV7-2 to TRBJ1-1; 11 bases are shared with TRBD1. The V segment lost 4 bases and the J segment 8 bases; nucleotides outside the gene matches: 3. The germline gives CDR1 SGHTA, CDR2 FQGNSA. The CDR3 runs to 13 residues. The CDR3: CASSWTGGTEAFF. In DNA form, the CDR3 reads TGTGCCAGCAGCTGGACAGGGGGCACCGAAGCTTTCTTT.

This clone was observed a single time. The chain employs TRBV18 and TRBJ2-7; 9 nucleotides line up with TRBD2. This CDR3 region has 14 residues. The junction had 7 bases not matched to a gene; V was cut back by 4 bases and J by 6 bases. Germline loops: CDR1 KGHSH, CDR2 LQKENI. CDR3 protein: CASSLAGAPGEQYF. The CDR3 DNA reads TGTGCCAGCTCACTAGCGGGGGCGCCCGGCGAGCAGTACTTC.

This rearrangement joins TRBV5-4 to TRBJ2-7, with no clear D. Trimming removed 1 base at V and 3 bases at J, with 8 bases between. The CDR3 contains 13 residues. Per germline, CDR1 SGHNT and CDR2 YYREEE (reference sequence). The CDR3, as DNA: TGTGCCAGCAGCTTGCGTCACAGCTACGAGCAGTACTTC. Encoded protein: CASSLRHSYEQYF.